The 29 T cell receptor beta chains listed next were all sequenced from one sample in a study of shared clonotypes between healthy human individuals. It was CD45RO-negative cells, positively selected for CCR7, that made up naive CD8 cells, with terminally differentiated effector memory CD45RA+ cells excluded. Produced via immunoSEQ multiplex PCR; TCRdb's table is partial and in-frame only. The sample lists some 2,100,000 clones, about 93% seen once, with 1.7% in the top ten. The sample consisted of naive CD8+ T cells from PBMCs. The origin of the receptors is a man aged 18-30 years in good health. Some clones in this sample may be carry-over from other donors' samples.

CDR3 residues: CASSLGFLGVEGNEQFF. The CDR3 DNA reads TGTGCCAGCAGCTTAGGATTTCTGGGCGTGGAGGGCAATGAGCAGTTCTTC. This sequence joins TRBV11-2 and TRBJ2-1; possibly TRBD2 for D (6 bases). This CDR3 region has 17 residues. Trimming cost V 1 base and J 6 bases, with 19 bases left between them. Germline-derived CDR1 and CDR2 are SGHAT and FQNNGV.

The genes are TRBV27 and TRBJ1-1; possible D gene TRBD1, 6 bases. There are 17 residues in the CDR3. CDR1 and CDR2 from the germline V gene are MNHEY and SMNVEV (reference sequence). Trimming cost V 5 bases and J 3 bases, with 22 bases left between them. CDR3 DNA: TGTGCCAGCAGTCCACCAGGGGCAGGGAAGGCCCACACTGAAGCTTTCTTT. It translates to CASSPPGAGKAHTEAFF.

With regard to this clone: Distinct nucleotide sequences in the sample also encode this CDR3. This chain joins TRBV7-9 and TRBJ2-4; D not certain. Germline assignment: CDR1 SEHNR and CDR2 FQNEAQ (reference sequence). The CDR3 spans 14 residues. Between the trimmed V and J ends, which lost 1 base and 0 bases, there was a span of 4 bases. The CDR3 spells CASSLVLAKNIQYF. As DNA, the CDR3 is TGTGCCAGCAGCTTAGTACTAGCCAAAAACATTCAGTACTTC.

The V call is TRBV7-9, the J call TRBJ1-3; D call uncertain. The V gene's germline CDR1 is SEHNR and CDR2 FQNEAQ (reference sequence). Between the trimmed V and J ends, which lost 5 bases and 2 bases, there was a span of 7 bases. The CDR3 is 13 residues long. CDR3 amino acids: CASSLDTGNTIYF. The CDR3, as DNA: TGTGCCAGCAGCCTCGACACTGGAAACACCATATATTTT.

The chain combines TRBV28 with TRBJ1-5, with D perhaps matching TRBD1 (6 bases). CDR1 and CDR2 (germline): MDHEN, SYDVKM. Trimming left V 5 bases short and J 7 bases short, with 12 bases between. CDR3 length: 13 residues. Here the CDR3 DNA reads TGTGCCAGCAGTCTCCATAGGGGGCAGCCCCAGCATTTT. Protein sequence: CASSLHRGQPQHF.

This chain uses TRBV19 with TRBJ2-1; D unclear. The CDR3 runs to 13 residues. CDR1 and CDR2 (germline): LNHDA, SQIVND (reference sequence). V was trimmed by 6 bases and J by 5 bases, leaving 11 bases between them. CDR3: CASSRGNHNEQFF. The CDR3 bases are TGTGCCAGTAGCCGAGGCAACCACAATGAGCAGTTCTTC.

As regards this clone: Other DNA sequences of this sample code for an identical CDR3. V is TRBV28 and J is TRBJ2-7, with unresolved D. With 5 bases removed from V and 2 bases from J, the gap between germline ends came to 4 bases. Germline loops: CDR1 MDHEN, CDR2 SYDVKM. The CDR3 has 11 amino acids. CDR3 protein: CASSPAYEQYF. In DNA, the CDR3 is TGTGCCAGCAGTCCCGCCTACGAGCAGTACTTC.

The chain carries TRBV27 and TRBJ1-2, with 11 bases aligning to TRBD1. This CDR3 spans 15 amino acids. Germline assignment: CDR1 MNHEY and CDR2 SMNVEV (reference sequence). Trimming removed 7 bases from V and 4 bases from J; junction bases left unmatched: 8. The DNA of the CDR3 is TGTGCCAGCATGTACTGGACAGGGGGCACCTATGGCTACACCTTC. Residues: CASMYWTGGTYGYTF.

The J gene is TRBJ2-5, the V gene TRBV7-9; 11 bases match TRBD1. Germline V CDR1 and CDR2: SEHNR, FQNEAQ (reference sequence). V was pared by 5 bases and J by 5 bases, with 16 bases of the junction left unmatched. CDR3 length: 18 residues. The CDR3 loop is CASSVNPGQGGWRETQYF. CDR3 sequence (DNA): TGTGCCAGCAGCGTCAACCCGGGACAGGGGGGTTGGAGGGAGACCCAGTACTTC.

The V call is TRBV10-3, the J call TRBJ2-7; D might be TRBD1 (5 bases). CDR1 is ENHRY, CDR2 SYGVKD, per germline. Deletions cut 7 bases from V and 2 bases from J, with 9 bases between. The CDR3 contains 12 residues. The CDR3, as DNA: TGTGCCATCAAGGACAATCCCTACGAGCAGTACTTC. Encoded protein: CAIKDNPYEQYF.

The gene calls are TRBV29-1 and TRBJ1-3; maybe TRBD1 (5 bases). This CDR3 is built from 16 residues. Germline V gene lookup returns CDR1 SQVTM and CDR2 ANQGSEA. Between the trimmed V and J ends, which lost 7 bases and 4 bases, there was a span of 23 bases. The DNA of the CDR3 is TGCAGCGCCGATGTGGGGGAAGGGAGCCCAGGAAACACCATATATTTT. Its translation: CSADVGEGSPGNTIYF. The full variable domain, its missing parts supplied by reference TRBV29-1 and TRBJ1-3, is SAVISQKPSRDICQRGTSLTIQCQVDSQVTMMFWYRQQPGQSLTLIATANQGSEATYESGFVIDKFPISRPNLTFSTLTVSNMSPEDSSIYLCSADVGEGSPGNTIYFGEGSWLTVV.

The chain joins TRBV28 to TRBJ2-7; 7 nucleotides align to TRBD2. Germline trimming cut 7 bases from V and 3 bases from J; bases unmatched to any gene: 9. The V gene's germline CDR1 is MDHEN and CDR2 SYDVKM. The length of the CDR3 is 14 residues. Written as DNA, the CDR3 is TGTGCCAGCAAGGTCATGGGCGGGGGCTACGAGCAGTACTTC. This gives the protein CASKVMGGGYEQYF.

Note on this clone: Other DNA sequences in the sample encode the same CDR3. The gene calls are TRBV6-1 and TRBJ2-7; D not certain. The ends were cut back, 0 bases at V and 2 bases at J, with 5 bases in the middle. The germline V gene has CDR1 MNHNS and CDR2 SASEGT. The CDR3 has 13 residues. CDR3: CASSEAGTYEQYF. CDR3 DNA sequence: TGTGCCAGCAGTGAAGCAGGGACCTACGAGCAGTACTTC.

The CDR3 DNA follows: TGCGCCAGCAGCTTGTTTGGGACTATTCAAGAGACCCAGTACTTC. It yields the protein CASSLFGTIQETQYF. This sequence joins TRBV5-1 and TRBJ2-5; TRBD2 matches at 7 bases. The ends lost 1 base at V and 2 bases at J; junction bases unmatched: 5. The CDR3 loop spans 15 amino acids. Germline CDR1 reads SGHRS; CDR2 reads YFSETQ.

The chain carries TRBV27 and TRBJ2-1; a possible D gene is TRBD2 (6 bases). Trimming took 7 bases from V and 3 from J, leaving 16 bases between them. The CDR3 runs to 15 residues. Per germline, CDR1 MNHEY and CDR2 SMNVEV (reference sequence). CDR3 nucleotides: TGTGCCAGCATGTTAAGAGGGACTGACTACAATGAGCAGTTCTTC. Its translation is CASMLRGTDYNEQFF.

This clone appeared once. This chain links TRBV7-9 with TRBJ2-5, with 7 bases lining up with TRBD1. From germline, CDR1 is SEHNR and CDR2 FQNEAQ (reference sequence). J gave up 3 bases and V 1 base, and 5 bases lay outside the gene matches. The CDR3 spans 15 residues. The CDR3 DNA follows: TGTGCCAGCAGCTTAGGGGGGACAGATGAAGAGACCCAGTACTTC. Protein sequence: CASSLGGTDEETQYF.

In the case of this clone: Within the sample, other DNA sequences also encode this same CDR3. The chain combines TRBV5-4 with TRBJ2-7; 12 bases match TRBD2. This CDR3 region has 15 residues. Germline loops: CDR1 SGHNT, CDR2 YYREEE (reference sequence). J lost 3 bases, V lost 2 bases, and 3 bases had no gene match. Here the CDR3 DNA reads TGTGCCAGCAGCTTACGACTAGCGGGAGACTACGAGCAGTACTTC. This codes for CASSLRLAGDYEQYF. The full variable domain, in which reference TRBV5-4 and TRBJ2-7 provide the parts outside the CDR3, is ETGVTQSPTHLIKTRGQQVTLRCSSQSGHNTVSWYQQALGQGPQFIFQYYREEENGRGNFPPRFSGLQFPNYSSELNVNALELDDSALYLCASSLRLAGDYEQYFGPGTRLTVT.

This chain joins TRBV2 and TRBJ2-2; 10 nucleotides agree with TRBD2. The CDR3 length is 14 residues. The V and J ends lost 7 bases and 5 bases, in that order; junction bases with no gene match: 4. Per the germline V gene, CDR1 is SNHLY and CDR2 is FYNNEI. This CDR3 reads CASKAGGRTGELFF. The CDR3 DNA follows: TGTGCCAGCAAAGCGGGAGGGCGGACCGGGGAGCTGTTTTTT.

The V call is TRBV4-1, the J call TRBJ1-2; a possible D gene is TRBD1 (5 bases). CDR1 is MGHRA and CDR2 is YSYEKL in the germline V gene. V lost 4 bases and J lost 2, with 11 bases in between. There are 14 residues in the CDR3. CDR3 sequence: CASSPDTLNYGYTF. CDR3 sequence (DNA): TGCGCCAGCAGCCCGGACACTCTAAACTATGGCTACACCTTC.

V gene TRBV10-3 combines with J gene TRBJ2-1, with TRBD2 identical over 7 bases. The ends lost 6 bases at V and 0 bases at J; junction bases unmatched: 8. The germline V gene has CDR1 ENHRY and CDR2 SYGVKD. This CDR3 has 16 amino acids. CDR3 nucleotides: TGTGCCATCAGCGATGGACTAGTGGGCTCCTACAATGAGCAGTTCTTC. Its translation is CAISDGLVGSYNEQFF.

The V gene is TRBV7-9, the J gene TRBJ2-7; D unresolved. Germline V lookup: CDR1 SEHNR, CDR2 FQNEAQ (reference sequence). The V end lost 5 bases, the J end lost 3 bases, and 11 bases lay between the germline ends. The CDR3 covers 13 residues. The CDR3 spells CASSHGSRYEQYF. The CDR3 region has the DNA TGTGCCAGCAGCCATGGATCGCGCTACGAGCAGTACTTC.

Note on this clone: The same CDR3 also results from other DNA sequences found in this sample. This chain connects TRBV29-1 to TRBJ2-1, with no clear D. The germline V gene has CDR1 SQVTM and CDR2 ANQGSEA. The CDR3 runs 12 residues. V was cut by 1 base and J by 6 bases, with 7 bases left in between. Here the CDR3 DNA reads TGCAGCGTTGAAGTAACCCTCAATGAGCAGTTCTTC. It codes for CSVEVTLNEQFF.

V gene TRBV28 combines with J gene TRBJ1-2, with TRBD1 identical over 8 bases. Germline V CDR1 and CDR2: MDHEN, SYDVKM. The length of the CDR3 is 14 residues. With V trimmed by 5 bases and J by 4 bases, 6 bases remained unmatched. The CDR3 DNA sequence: TGTGCCAGCAGTCTCAGGGGGCCCACCTATGGCTACACCTTC. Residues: CASSLRGPTYGYTF.

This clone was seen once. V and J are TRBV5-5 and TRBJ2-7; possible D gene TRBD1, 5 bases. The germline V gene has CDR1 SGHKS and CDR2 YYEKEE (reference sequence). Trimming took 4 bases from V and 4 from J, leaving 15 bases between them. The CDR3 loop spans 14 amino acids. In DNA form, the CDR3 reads TGTGCCAGCAGCCCGTACCCGACAGTGTACGAGCAGTACTTC. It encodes CASSPYPTVYEQYF.

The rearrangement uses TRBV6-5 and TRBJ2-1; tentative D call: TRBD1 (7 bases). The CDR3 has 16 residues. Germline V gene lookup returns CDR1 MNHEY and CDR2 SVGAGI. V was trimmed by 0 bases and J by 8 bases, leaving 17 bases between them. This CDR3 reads CASSYSTRGGGDEQFF. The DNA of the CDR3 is TGTGCCAGCAGTTACTCTACTAGAGGAGGGGGCGATGAGCAGTTCTTC.

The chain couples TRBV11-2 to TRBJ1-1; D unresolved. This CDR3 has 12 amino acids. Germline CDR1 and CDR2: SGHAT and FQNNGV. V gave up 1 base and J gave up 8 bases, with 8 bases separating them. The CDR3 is CASSLAPTEAFF. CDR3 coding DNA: TGTGCCAGCAGCTTAGCCCCGACAGAAGCTTTCTTT.

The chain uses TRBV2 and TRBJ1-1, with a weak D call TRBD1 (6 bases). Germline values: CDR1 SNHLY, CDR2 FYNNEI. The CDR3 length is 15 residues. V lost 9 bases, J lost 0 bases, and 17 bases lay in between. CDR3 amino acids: CAREGDRSMNTEAFF. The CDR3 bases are TGTGCCAGGGAGGGAGACAGGTCCATGAACACTGAAGCTTTCTTT.

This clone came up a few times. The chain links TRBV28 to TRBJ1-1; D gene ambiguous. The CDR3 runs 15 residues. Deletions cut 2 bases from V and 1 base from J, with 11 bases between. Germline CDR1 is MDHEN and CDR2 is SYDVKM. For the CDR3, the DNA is TGTGCCAGCAGTTTAGAAGGGTCTAAGAACACTGAAGCTTTCTTT. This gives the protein CASSLEGSKNTEAFF.

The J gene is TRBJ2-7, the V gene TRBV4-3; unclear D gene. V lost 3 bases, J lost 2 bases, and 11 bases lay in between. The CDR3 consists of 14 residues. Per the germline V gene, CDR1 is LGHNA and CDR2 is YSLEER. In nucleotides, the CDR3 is TGCGCCAGCAGCCACTTAACGGGCACCTACGAGCAGTACTTC. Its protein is CASSHLTGTYEQYF.